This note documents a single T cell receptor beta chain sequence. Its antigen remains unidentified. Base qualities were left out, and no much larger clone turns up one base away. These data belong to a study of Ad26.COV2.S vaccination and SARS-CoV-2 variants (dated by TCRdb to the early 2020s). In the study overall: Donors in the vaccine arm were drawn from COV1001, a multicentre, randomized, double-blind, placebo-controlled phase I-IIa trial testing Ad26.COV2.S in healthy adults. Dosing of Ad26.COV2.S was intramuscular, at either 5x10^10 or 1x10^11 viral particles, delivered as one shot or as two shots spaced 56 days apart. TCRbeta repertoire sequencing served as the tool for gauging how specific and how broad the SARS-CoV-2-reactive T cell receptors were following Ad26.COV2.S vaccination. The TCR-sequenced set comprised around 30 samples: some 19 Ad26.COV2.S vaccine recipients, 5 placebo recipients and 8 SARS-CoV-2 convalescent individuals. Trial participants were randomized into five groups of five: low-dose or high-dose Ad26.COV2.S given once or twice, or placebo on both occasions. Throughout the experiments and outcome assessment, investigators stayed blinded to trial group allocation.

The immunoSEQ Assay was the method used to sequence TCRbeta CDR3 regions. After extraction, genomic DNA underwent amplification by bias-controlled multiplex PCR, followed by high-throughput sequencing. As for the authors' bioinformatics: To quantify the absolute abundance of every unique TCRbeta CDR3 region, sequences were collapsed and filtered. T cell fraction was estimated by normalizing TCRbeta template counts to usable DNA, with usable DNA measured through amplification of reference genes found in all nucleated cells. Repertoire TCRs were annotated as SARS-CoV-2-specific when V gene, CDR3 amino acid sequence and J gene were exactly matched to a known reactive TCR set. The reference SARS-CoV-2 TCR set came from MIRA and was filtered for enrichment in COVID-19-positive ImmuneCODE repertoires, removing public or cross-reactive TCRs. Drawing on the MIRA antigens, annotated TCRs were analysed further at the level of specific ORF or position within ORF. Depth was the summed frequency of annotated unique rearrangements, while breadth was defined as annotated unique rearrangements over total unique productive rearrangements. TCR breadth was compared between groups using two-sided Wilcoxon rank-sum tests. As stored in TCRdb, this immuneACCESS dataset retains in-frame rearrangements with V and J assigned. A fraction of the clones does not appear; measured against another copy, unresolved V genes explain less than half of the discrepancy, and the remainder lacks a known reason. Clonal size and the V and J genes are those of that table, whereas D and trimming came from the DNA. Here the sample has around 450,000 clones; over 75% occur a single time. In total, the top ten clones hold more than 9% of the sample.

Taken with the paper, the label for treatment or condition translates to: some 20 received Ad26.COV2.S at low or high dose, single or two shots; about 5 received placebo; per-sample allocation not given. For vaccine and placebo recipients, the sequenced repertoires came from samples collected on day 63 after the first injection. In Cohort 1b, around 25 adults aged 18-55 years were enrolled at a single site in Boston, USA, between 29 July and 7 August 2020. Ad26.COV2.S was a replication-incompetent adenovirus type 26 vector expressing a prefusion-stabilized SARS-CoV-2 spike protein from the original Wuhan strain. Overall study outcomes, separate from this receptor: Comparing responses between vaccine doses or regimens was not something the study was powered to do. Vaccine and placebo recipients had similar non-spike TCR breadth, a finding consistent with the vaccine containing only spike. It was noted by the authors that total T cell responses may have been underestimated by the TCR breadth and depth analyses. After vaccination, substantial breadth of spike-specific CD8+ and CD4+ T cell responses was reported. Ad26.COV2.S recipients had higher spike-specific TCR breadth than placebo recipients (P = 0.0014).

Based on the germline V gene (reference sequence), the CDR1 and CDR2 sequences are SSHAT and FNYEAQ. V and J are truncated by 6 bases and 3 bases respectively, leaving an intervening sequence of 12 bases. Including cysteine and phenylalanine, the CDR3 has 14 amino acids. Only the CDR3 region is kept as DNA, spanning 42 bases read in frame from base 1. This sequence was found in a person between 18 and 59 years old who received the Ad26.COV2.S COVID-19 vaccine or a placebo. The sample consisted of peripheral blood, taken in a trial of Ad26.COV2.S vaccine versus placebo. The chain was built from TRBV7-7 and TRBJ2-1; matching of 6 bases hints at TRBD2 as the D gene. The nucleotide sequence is TGTGCCAGCAGTAGAGGGGAGGTCTACAATGAGCAGTTCTTC. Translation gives CASSRGEVYNEQFF. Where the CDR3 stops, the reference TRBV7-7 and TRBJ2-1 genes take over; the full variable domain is GAGVSQSPRYKVTKRGQDVTLRCDPISSHATLYWYQQALGQGPEFLTYFNYEAQPDKSGLPSDRFSAERPEGSISTLTIQRTEQRDSAMYRCASSRGEVYNEQFFGPGTRLTVL.